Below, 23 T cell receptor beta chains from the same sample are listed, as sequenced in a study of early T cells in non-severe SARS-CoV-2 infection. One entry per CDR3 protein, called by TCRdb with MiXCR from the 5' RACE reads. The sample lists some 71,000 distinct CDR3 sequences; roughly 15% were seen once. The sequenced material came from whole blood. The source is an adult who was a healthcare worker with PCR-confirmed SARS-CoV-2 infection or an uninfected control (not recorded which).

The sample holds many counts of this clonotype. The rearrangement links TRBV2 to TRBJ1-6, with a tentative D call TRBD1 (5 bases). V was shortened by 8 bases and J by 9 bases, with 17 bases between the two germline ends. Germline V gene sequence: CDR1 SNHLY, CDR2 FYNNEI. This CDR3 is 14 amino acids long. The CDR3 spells CASDPGRNGSPLHF. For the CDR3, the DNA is TGTGCCAGCGATCCAGGGCGAAACGGTTCACCCCTCCACTTT.

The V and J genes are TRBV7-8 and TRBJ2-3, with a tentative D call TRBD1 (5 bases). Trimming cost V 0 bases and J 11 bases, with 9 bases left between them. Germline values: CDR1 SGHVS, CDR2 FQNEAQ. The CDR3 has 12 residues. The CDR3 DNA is TGTGCCAGCAGCTTAGCTCCAAGGGGGCAGTATTTT. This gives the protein CASSLAPRGQYF.

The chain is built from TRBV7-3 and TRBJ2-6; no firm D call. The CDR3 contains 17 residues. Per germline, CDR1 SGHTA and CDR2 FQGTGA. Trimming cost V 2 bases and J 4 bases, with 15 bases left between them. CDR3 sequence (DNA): TGTGCCAGCAGCTTATACAGATCACCCCCGGGGGCCAACGTCCTGACTTTC. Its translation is CASSLYRSPPGANVLTF. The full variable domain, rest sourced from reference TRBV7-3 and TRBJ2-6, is GAGVSQTPSNKVTEKGKYVELRCDPISGHTALYWYRQSLGQGPEFLIYFQGTGAADDSGLPNDRFFAVRPEGSVSTLKIQRTERGDSAVYLCASSLYRSPPGANVLTFGAGSRLTVL.

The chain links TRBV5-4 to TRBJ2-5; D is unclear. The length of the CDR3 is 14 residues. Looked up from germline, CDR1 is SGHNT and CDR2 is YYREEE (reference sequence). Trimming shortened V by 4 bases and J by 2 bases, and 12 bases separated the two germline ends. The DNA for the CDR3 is TGTGCCAGCAGCCCCGTCCCGACACAAGAGACCCAGTACTTC. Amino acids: CASSPVPTQETQYF. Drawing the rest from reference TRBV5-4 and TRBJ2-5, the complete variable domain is ETGVTQSPTHLIKTRGQQVTLRCSSQSGHNTVSWYQQALGQGPQFIFQYYREEENGRGNFPPRFSGLQFPNYSSELNVNALELDDSALYLCASSPVPTQETQYFGPGTRLLVL.

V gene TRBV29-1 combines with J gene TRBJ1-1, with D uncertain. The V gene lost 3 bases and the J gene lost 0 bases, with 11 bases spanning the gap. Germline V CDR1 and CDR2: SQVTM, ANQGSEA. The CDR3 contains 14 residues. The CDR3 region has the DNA TGCAGCGTTGATACGGCGGCAATGAACACTGAAGCTTTCTTT. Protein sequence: CSVDTAAMNTEAFF.

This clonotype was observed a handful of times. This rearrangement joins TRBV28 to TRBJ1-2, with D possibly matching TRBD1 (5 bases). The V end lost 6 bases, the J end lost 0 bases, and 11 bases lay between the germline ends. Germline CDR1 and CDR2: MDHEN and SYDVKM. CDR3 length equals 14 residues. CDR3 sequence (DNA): TGTGCCAGCAGGTGGGGCAGAGCTAACTATGGCTACACCTTC. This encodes CASRWGRANYGYTF.

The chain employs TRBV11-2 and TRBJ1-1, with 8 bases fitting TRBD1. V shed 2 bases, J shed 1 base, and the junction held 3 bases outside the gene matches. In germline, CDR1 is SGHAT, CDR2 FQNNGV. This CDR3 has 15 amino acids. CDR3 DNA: TGTGCCAGCAGCTTAACAGGGGGTTGGAACACTGAAGCTTTCTTT. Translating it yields CASSLTGGWNTEAFF.

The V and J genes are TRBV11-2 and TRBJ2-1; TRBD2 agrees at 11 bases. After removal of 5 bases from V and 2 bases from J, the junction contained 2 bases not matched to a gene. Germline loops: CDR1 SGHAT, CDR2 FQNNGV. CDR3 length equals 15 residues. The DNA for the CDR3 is TGTGCCAGCAGCGTTAGCGGGGGGGCCTACAATGAGCAGTTCTTC. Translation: CASSVSGGAYNEQFF.

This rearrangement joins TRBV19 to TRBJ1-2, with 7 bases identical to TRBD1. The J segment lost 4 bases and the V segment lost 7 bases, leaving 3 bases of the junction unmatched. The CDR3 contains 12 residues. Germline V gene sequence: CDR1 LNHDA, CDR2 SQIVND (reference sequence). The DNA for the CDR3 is TGTGCCAGTAATTACAGGGGCTATGGCTACACCTTC. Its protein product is CASNYRGYGYTF. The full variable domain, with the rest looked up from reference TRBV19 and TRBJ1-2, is DGGITQSPKYLFRKEGQNVTLSCEQNLNHDAMYWYRQDPGQGLRLIYYSQIVNDFQKGDIAEGYSVSREKKESFPLTVTSAQKNPTAFYLCASNYRGYGYTFGSGTRLTVV.

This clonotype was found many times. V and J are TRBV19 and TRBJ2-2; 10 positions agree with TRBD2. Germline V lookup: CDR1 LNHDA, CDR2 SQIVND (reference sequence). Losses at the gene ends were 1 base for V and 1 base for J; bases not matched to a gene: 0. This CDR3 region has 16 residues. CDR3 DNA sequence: TGTGCCAGTAGTATAGGACTAGCGGGGAACACCGGGGAGCTGTTTTTT. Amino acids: CASSIGLAGNTGELFF.

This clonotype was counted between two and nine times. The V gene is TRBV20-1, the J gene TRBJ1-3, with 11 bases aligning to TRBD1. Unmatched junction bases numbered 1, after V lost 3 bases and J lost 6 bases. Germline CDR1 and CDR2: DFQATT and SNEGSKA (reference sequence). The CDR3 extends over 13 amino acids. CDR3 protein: CSARGQGENTIYF. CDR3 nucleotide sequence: TGCAGTGCTAGGGGACAGGGGGAAAACACCATATATTTT.

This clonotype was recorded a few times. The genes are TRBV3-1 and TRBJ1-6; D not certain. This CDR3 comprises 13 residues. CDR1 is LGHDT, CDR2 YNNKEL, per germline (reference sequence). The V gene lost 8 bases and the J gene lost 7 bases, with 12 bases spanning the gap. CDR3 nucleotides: TGTGCCAGCGAACCTGGAGGAAATTCACCCCTCCACTTT. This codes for CASEPGGNSPLHF.

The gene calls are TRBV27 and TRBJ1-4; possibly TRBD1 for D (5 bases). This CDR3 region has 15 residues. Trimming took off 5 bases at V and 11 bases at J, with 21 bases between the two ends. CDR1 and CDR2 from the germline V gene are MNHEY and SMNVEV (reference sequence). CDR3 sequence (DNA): TGTGCCAGCAGTCTCCTTGGGGGGTCCCAGTGGAAACTGTTTTTT. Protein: CASSLLGGSQWKLFF.

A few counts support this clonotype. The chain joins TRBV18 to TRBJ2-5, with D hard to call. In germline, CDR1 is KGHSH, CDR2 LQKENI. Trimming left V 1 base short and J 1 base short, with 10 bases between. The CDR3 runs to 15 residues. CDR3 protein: CASSPRIGAQETQYF. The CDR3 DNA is TGTGCCAGCTCACCACGGATTGGAGCCCAAGAGACCCAGTACTTC.

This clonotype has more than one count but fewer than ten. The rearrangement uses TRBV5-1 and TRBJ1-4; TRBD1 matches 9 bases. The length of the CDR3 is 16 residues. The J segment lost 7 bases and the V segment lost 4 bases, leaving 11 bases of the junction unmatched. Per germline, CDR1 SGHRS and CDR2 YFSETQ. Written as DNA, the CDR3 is TGCGCCAGCAGCGGACGGGACAGGGATGCGAGTGAAAAACTGTTTTTT. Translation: CASSGRDRDASEKLFF.

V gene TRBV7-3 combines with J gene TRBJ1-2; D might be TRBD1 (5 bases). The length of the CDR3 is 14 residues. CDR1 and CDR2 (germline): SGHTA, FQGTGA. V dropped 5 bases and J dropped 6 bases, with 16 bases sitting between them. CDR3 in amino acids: CASSPRGLSDGYTF. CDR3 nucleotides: TGTGCCAGCAGCCCCCGGGGACTGTCAGATGGCTACACCTTC.

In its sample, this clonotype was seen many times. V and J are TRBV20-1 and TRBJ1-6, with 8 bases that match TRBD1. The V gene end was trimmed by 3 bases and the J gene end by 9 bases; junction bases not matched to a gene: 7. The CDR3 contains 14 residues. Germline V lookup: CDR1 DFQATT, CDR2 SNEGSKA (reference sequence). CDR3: CSARKTGDSSPLHF. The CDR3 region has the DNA TGCAGTGCTAGGAAGACAGGGGACAGTTCACCCCTCCACTTT.

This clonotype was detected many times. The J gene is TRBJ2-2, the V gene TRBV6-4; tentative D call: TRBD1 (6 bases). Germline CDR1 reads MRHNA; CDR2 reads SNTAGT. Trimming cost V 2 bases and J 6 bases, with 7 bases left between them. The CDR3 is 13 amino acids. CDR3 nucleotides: TGTGCCAGCAGTGACCGGACAGCCGGGGAGCTGTTTTTT. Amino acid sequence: CASSDRTAGELFF.

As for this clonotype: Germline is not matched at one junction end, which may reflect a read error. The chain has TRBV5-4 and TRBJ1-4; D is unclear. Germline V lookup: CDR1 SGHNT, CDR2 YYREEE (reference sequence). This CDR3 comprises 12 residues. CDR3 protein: CASSFHNEKLVF. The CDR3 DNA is TGTGCCAGCAGCTTCCATAATGAAAAACTGGTTTTT.

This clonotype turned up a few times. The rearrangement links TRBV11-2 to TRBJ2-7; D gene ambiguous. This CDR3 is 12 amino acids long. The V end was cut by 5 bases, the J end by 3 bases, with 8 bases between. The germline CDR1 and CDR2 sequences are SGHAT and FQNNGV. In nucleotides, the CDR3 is TGTGCCAGCAGCCAAGGCCGCTACGAGCAGTACTTC. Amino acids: CASSQGRYEQYF.

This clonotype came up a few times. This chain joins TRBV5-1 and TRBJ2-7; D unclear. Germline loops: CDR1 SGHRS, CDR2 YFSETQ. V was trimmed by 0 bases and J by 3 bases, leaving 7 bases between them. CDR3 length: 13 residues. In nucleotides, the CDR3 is TGCGCCAGCAGCTTGGAGCCGGACTACGAGCAGTACTTC. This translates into CASSLEPDYEQYF. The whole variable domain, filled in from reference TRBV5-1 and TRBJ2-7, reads KAGVTQTPRYLIKTRGQQVTLSCSPISGHRSVSWYQQTPGQGLQFLFEYFSETQRNKGNFPGRFSGRQFSNSRSEMNVSTLELGDSALYLCASSLEPDYEQYFGPGTRLTVT.

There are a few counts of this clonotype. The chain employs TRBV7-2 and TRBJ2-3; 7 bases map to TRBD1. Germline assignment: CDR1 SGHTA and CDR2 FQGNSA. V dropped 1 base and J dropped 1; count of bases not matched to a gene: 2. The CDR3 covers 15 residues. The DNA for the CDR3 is TGTGCCAGCAGCTTAGTAGGACAGGGCACAGATACGCAGTATTTT. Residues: CASSLVGQGTDTQYF.

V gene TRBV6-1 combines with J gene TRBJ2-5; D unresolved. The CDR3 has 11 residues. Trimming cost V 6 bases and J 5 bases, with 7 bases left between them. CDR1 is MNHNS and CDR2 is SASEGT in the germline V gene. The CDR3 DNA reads TGTGCCAGCAGGTTACGGGAGACCCAGTACTTC. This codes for CASRLRETQYF.